This T cell receptor beta chain appears in the sequencing data of a study of blood T cell repertoires in COVID-19. Study-level background: In each case, the material was cDNA or gDNA derived from T cells, B-cell-depleted T cells, or PBMCs.

CDR3 length: 14 residues. After removal of 6 bases from V and 5 bases from J, the junction contained 3 bases not matched to a gene. Germline V lookup: CDR1 MGHDK, CDR2 SYGVNS. The repertoire was sequenced with immunoSEQ multiplex PCR; TCRdb's copy has only in-frame clones and lacks some. The repertoire holds 250,000 to 300,000 clones, with around 89% as singletons. The receptor's source is an older woman with acute or convalescent COVID-19. The chain is built from TRBV25-1 and TRBJ2-2; 10 bases are a match to TRBD2. The material sequenced was peripheral blood. The CDR3 region has the DNA TGTGCCAGCAGGTCTAGCGGGAGTACCGGGGAGCTGTTTTTT. Protein product: CASRSSGSTGELFF.